The 23 T cell receptor beta chains given below trace back to one sample, sequenced in a study of cytomegalovirus exposure and HLA in healthy donors. The PCR used 60 Vbeta and 13 Jbeta primers. Some clones are missing from TCRdb's copy, which holds only in-frame ones; the method was immunoSEQ multiplex PCR. This sample's clone table lists 200,000 to 250,000 clones. Material for sequencing was PBMCs. The receptor set was obtained from a girl aged 2 to 10 in good health and CMV-seropositive.

CDR3 protein: CASSFGSGQFF. CDR3 nucleotide sequence: TGTGCCAGCAGCTTCGGTAGCGGGCAGTTCTTC. The chain has TRBV28 and TRBJ2-1; D is possibly TRBD2 (6 bases). Germline lookup yields CDR1 MDHEN and CDR2 SYDVKM. Trimming took off 6 bases at V and 12 bases at J, with 12 bases between the two ends. The CDR3 extends over 11 amino acids. Combining the CDR3 with reference TRBV28 and TRBJ2-1 gives the whole variable domain DVKVTQSSRYLVKRTGEKVFLECVQDMDHENMFWYRQDPGLGLRLIYFSYDVKMKEKGDIPEGYSVSREKKERFSLILESASTNQTSMYLCASSFGSGQFFGPGTRLTVL.

The chain joins TRBV18 to TRBJ2-2; 8 positions match TRBD2. There are 17 residues in the CDR3. Germline V gene sequence: CDR1 KGHSH, CDR2 LQKENI. V lost 0 bases to trimming and J lost 5 bases; unmatched junction nucleotides: 8. The CDR3 region has the DNA TGTGCCAGCTCACCACCCCGCGGGAGGAAGGGTACCGGGGAGCTGTTTTTT. This gives the protein CASSPPRGRKGTGELFF. Supplemented by reference TRBV18 and TRBJ2-2, the full variable domain reads NAGVMQNPRHLVRRRGQEARLRCSPMKGHSHVYWYRQLPEEGLKFMVYLQKENIIDESGMPKERFSAEFPKEGPSILRIQQVVRGDSAAYFCASSPPRGRKGTGELFFGEGSRLTVL.

The V and J genes are TRBV15 and TRBJ2-1; TRBD2 matches at 10 bases. This CDR3 is 17 amino acids long. The germline CDR1 and CDR2 sequences are LNHNV and YYDKDF (reference sequence). The J segment lost 0 bases and the V segment lost 2 bases, leaving 4 bases of the junction unmatched. CDR3 DNA: TGTGCCACCAGCAGAACTAGCGGGGCCCGCTCCTACAATGAGCAGTTCTTC. It is translated as CATSRTSGARSYNEQFF.

The chain is built from TRBV11-2 and TRBJ2-1; 7 bases map to TRBD2. The V and J ends lost 5 bases and 8 bases, in that order; junction bases with no gene match: 18. This CDR3 has 17 residues. CDR1 and CDR2 from the germline V gene are SGHAT and FQNNGV. The CDR3 nucleotides are TGTGCCAGCAGCCGGACCCTTAGTGCGGGAGCCGTCTATGAGCAGTTCTTC. Protein sequence: CASSRTLSAGAVYEQFF.

V gene TRBV7-9 combines with J gene TRBJ1-2; no firm D call. V lost 5 bases, J lost 5 bases, and 18 bases lay in between. Germline V lookup: CDR1 SEHNR, CDR2 FQNEAQ (reference sequence). The CDR3 spans 15 residues. The CDR3 loop is CASSPPGGDRYGYTF. The CDR3 nucleotides are TGTGCCAGCAGCCCACCTGGCGGGGATCGGTATGGCTACACCTTC.

The CDR3 sequence: CASNREGHDEQFF. Here the CDR3 DNA reads TGCGCCAGCAACCGGGAGGGCCACGATGAGCAGTTCTTC. The gene calls are TRBV10-2 and TRBJ2-1; the match to TRBD2 covers 8 bases. The germline V gene has CDR1 WSHSY and CDR2 SAAADI. The CDR3 loop spans 13 amino acids. Trimming removed 7 bases from V and 8 bases from J; junction bases left unmatched: 7.

This chain links TRBV7-9 with TRBJ2-7; the match to TRBD2 covers 9 bases. CDR1 and CDR2 (germline): SEHNR, FQNEAQ (reference sequence). CDR3 size: 18 residues. V lost 5 bases and J lost 2; bases outside the gene matches: 16. CDR3 loop: CASSQGGWREGLPYEQYF. As DNA, the CDR3 is TGTGCCAGCAGCCAAGGGGGTTGGCGGGAGGGCCTTCCCTACGAGCAGTACTTC.

This sequence joins TRBV5-1 and TRBJ2-7; TRBD2 might be the D (6 bases). The germline V gene encodes CDR1 SGHRS and CDR2 YFSETQ. The CDR3 sequence is 14 residues long. V was pared by 0 bases and J by 3 bases, with 10 bases between. The CDR3 nucleotides read TGCGCCAGCAGCTTGGCCGGGAGTAACTACGAGCAGTACTTC. Residues: CASSLAGSNYEQYF.

This chain joins TRBV9 and TRBJ2-2; TRBD1 matches 8 bases. V dropped 2 bases and J dropped 6; count of bases not matched to a gene: 9. CDR1 is SGDLS, CDR2 YYNGEE, per germline. The CDR3 is 16 amino acids. The CDR3 nucleotides are TGTGCCAGCAGCGTCGACAGGGGAAATTTGCCCGGGGAGCTGTTTTTT. Translation gives CASSVDRGNLPGELFF.

The rearrangement joins TRBV21-1 to TRBJ2-3; TRBD2, as called in the table, went unchecked against the DNA. TRBV21-1 is classified as a pseudogene. The CDR3 runs to 17 residues. The CDR3 reads CASSKALAGGVANTQYF. The CDR3 DNA is TGTGCCAGCAGCAAAGCCCTAGCGGGAGGGGTCGCAAATACGCAGTATTTT.

V and J are TRBV5-6 and TRBJ2-1, with TRBD2 identical over 7 bases. The germline V gene has CDR1 SGHDT and CDR2 YYEEEE. The length of the CDR3 is 14 residues. After removal of 0 bases from V and 9 bases from J, the junction contained 6 bases not matched to a gene. CDR3 DNA: TGTGCCAGCAGCTTGGCTGGATTAGCGGGTGAGCAGTTCTTC. It specifies CASSLAGLAGEQFF.

The V call is TRBV9, the J call TRBJ2-1; 10 nucleotides match TRBD2. The V segment lost 0 bases and the J segment 10 bases; nucleotides outside the gene matches: 4. The CDR3 runs 14 residues. Germline lookup yields CDR1 SGDLS and CDR2 YYNGEE. The CDR3 here is CASSVATSGNEQFF. In nucleotides, the CDR3 is TGTGCCAGCAGCGTAGCTACTAGCGGGAACGAGCAGTTCTTC.

CDR3 DNA: TGTGCCAGCAGTGCCCCGACAGTGTATGGCTACACCTTC. Translating it yields CASSAPTVYGYTF. The J gene is TRBJ1-2, the V gene TRBV6-1; D may be TRBD1 (5 bases). The CDR3 is made up of 13 amino acids. The germline V gene has CDR1 MNHNS and CDR2 SASEGT. The V and J ends lost 4 bases and 5 bases respectively, with 11 bases between them.

The chain links TRBV29-1 to TRBJ2-1, with TRBD1 matching 9 bases. The V and J ends lost 5 bases and 1 base, in that order; junction bases with no gene match: 3. CDR3 length: 14 amino acids. Germline-derived CDR1 and CDR2 are SQVTM and ANQGSEA. DNA for the CDR3: TGCAGCGTTCAGGACAGGGGATCCTACAATGAGCAGTTCTTC. This translates into CSVQDRGSYNEQFF.

CDR3 region: CASSSEVRSSYEQYF. CDR3 DNA sequence: TGTGCCAGCAGCTCGGAGGTCAGAAGCTCCTACGAGCAGTACTTC. This rearrangement joins TRBV7-2 to TRBJ2-7, with D perhaps TRBD2 (5 bases). V lost 4 bases, J lost 0 bases, and 13 bases lay in between. CDR1 SGHTA and CDR2 FQGNSA come from the germline V gene. CDR3 length equals 15 residues.

This rearrangement joins TRBV18 to TRBJ2-1; TRBD2 matches 9 bases. Losses at the gene ends were 2 bases for V and 6 bases for J; bases not matched to a gene: 8. CDR1 is KGHSH and CDR2 is LQKENI in the germline V gene. The length of the CDR3 is 16 residues. The CDR3 coding sequence is TGTGCCAGCTCACCAATGCTAGCGGGACGTGGCAATGAGCAGTTCTTC. This sequence encodes CASSPMLAGRGNEQFF.

This chain joins TRBV4-1 and TRBJ2-1; D perhaps matches TRBD2 (6 bases). The V gene lost 2 bases and the J gene lost 6 bases, with 8 bases spanning the gap. This CDR3 has 13 amino acids. CDR1 and CDR2 from the germline V gene are MGHRA and YSYEKL. This chain's CDR3 is CASSQRLGNEQFF. CDR3 DNA: TGCGCCAGCAGCCAACGACTAGGCAATGAGCAGTTCTTC.

CDR3 sequence: CASSYVSATRNQYF. The CDR3 nucleotides are TGTGCCAGCAGTTACGTCTCGGCCACGAGGAACCAGTACTTC. The chain is built from TRBV6-5 and TRBJ2-5; D gene ambiguous. Trimming took 2 bases from V and 10 from J, leaving 17 bases between them. CDR1 is MNHEY and CDR2 is SVGAGI in the germline V gene. This CDR3 has 14 amino acids.

The DNA for the CDR3 is TGCGCCAGCAGCCTACTCCGGGACAGGGGGCGTTACACAGATACGCAGTATTTT. Its translation is CASSLLRDRGRYTDTQYF. The V and J genes are TRBV5-1 and TRBJ2-3; TRBD1 matches at 12 bases. The germline gives CDR1 SGHRS, CDR2 YFSETQ. The CDR3 has 18 amino acids. The junction had 11 bases not matched to a gene; V was cut back by 4 bases and J by 2 bases.

V and J are TRBV4-1 and TRBJ1-4, with D tentatively TRBD1 (5 bases). The CDR3 has 13 residues. CDR1 and CDR2 from the germline V gene are MGHRA and YSYEKL. V gave up 4 bases and J gave up 7 bases, with 10 bases separating them. The CDR3 loop reads CASSLGVVEKLFF. The CDR3 DNA reads as TGCGCCAGCAGCCTAGGGGTAGTTGAAAAACTGTTTTTT.

The V gene is TRBV5-6, the J gene TRBJ2-5; D is unresolved. The J call may be mistaken, given a closer DNA end match to TRBJ2-7. Germline CDR1 reads SGHDT; CDR2 reads YYEEEE. The CDR3 is 15 residues long. CDR3 sequence (DNA): TGTGCCAGCAGCTTCACTGGTCTTAGCTCCTACGAGCAGTACTTC. It encodes CASSFTGLSSYEQYF.

This chain joins TRBV2 and TRBJ2-3; TRBD2 agrees at 13 bases. V trimming: 8 bases; J trimming: 2 bases; junction bases outside the gene matches: 25. The CDR3 runs to 22 residues. Germline V gives CDR1 SNHLY, CDR2 FYNNEI. The CDR3 protein is CASARTGGAKPGLAGTTDTQYF. In DNA form, the CDR3 reads TGTGCCAGCGCTCGGACAGGGGGGGCAAAACCGGGACTAGCGGGGACCACAGATACGCAGTATTTT.

The J gene is TRBJ2-7, the V gene TRBV29-1, with D possibly matching TRBD2 (5 bases). The CDR3 totals 13 residues. In germline, CDR1 is SQVTM, CDR2 ANQGSEA. V lost 3 bases and J lost 0, with 9 bases in between. CDR3 DNA: TGCAGCGTTGAGGAGGCTCCCTCCTACGAGCAGTACTTC. Encoded protein: CSVEEAPSYEQYF.